One sample yielded the 27 T cell receptor beta chains listed below, sequenced in a study of T cell responses to AZD1222 COVID-19 vaccine (dated by TCRdb to the early 2020s). Receptor amplification or capture employed the immunoSEQ multiplex PCR assay. Drawn from immuneACCESS, this table holds only the in-frame rearrangements with V and J called that TCRdb kept. Clones are partly lost; checked studies trace under half to an unresolved V gene and leave the rest unexplained. This sample lists fewer than 200,000 clones; approximately 94% were detected once. The biggest ten clones account for around 1.5% of the sample. The time point label of this sample denotes: about 28 days (+/-7) after the second vaccine dose. The source material was peripheral blood, sampled 28 days after the second AZD1222 dose. These receptors all stem from an adult who received the AZD1222 COVID-19 vaccine.

J is TRBJ2-2 and V is TRBV4-1; D gene ambiguous. Germline assignment: CDR1 MGHRA and CDR2 YSYEKL. Deletions cut 4 bases from V and 4 bases from J, with 25 bases between. This CDR3 has 19 residues. The CDR3, as DNA: TGCGCCAGCAGCCCCAGTCAAAGAGATAAAGCCAGAGTCACCGGGGAGCTGTTTTTT. This encodes CASSPSQRDKARVTGELFF.

The chain uses TRBV6-1 and TRBJ2-7; D perhaps matches TRBD2 (6 bases). V was pared by 1 base and J by 10 bases, with 23 bases between. Germline values: CDR1 MNHNS, CDR2 SASEGT. This CDR3 contains 16 residues. CDR3 in amino acids: CASSEVGVGGAAPQYF. CDR3 nucleotides: TGTGCCAGCAGTGAAGTAGGGGTCGGGGGAGCGGCGCCTCAGTACTTC.

The chain combines TRBV2 with TRBJ2-7, with 10 bases that match TRBD2. CDR3 length equals 16 residues. Germline-derived CDR1 and CDR2 are SNHLY and FYNNEI. The J segment lost 2 bases and the V segment lost 4 bases, leaving 8 bases of the junction unmatched. Here the CDR3 reads CASSGLGLAETYEQYF. CDR3 sequence (DNA): TGTGCCAGCAGTGGCCTTGGACTAGCGGAAACCTACGAGCAGTACTTC.

The DNA of the CDR3 is TGCGCCAGCAGCTTGAGGGAGGACAGGAGCTCCTATAATTCACCCCTCCACTTT. It translates to CASSLREDRSSYNSPLHF. The V call is TRBV5-1, the J call TRBJ1-6; 7 bases fit TRBD1. This CDR3 comprises 18 residues. With V trimmed by 1 base and J by 0 bases, 7 bases remained unmatched. CDR1 and CDR2 from the germline V gene are SGHRS and YFSETQ.

The CDR3 region is CASSSRTGTYGYTF. DNA for the CDR3: TGTGCCAGCAGTTCGAGGACCGGGACCTATGGCTACACCTTC. V usage is TRBV27 and J usage is TRBJ1-2; tentative D call: TRBD1 (5 bases). The germline V and J ends were trimmed by 4 bases and 4 bases, with 13 bases remaining between them. Germline V gene data show CDR1 as MNHEY and CDR2 as SMNVEV (reference sequence). The CDR3 totals 14 residues.

The V gene is TRBV7-8, the J gene TRBJ1-3; a possible D gene is TRBD1 (6 bases). V dropped 4 bases and J dropped 5 bases, with 21 bases sitting between them. The V gene's germline CDR1 is SGHVS and CDR2 FQNEAQ. The CDR3 covers 17 residues. The CDR3: CASSSSRAGAYRNTIYF. CDR3 DNA: TGTGCCAGCAGCTCCTCCCGGGCAGGGGCATATAGAAACACCATATATTTT.

CDR3 DNA sequence: TGTGCCAGCGGACTAGCGGCGGACACCGGGGAGCTGTTTTTT. Protein: CASGLAADTGELFF. V is TRBV6-5 and J is TRBJ2-2, with 10 bases identical to TRBD2. V lost 8 bases to trimming and J lost 3 bases; unmatched junction nucleotides: 3. The CDR3 is 14 amino acids. Germline loops: CDR1 MNHEY, CDR2 SVGAGI.

CDR3 residues: CASSQRQGFTEAFF. The CDR3 DNA sequence: TGTGCCAGCAGCCAACGACAGGGGTTCACTGAAGCTTTCTTT. The chain carries TRBV11-3 and TRBJ1-1; 8 nucleotides agree with TRBD1. Unmatched junction bases numbered 6, after V lost 5 bases and J lost 4 bases. Germline V gives CDR1 SGHNT, CDR2 YENEEA. The CDR3 has 14 residues.

The chain carries TRBV5-1 and TRBJ1-2; D unclear. V lost 3 bases, J lost 0 bases, and 12 bases lay in between. Germline V gene lookup returns CDR1 SGHRS and CDR2 YFSETQ. The CDR3 is 15 residues long. The CDR3 nucleotides read TGCGCCAGCAGCTGGGAACCCGTGCCTAACTATGGCTACACCTTC. Protein sequence: CASSWEPVPNYGYTF.

J is TRBJ1-1 and V is TRBV4-3; possible D gene TRBD1, 5 bases. Germline values: CDR1 LGHNA, CDR2 YSLEER. V shed 1 base and J shed 5 bases, with 14 bases lying between them. This CDR3 spans 15 amino acids. The CDR3 DNA reads as TGCGCCAGCAGCCAAGGGGACTCCACGGGAACTGAAGCTTTCTTT. Translated, it gives CASSQGDSTGTEAFF.

V gene TRBV6-1 combines with J gene TRBJ1-2, with 9 bases matching TRBD1. V shed 1 base and J 0 bases; nucleotides not matched to a gene: 6. This CDR3 is 17 amino acids long. Germline loops: CDR1 MNHNS, CDR2 SASEGT. This CDR3 is CASSEGTGATANYGYTF. CDR3 sequence (DNA): TGTGCCAGCAGTGAAGGGACAGGGGCCACCGCTAACTATGGCTACACCTTC.

The rearrangement uses TRBV18 and TRBJ1-5, with D maybe TRBD1 (5 bases). From germline, CDR1 is KGHSH and CDR2 LQKENI. V shed 3 bases and J shed 9 bases, with 15 bases lying between them. The CDR3 consists of 14 residues. This CDR3 is CASSPSGGSWPQHF. As DNA, the CDR3 is TGTGCCAGCTCACCGTCGGGGGGTTCATGGCCCCAGCATTTT. The whole variable domain, filled in from reference TRBV18 and TRBJ1-5, reads NAGVMQNPRHLVRRRGQEARLRCSPMKGHSHVYWYRQLPEEGLKFMVYLQKENIIDESGMPKERFSAEFPKEGPSILRIQQVVRGDSAAYFCASSPSGGSWPQHFGDGTRLSIL.

Here the CDR3 reads CASSFGGPYNEQFF. The CDR3 nucleotides read TGTGCCAGTAGTTTCGGGGGCCCCTACAATGAGCAGTTCTTC. V and J are TRBV19 and TRBJ2-1; D is possibly TRBD1 or TRBD2 (6 bases each). Trimming cost V 5 bases and J 2 bases, with 10 bases left between them. CDR3 size: 14 residues. Germline-derived CDR1 and CDR2 are LNHDA and SQIVND (reference sequence).

The chain carries TRBV7-9 and TRBJ1-4; D remains unclear. This CDR3 has 16 residues. Germline lookup yields CDR1 SEHNR and CDR2 FQNEAQ (reference sequence). Trimming stripped 5 bases from V and 4 bases from J, with 17 bases between. The CDR3 bases are TGTGCCAGCAGCCTTACACGAGGGATGAGTAATGAAAAACTGTTTTTT. Translating gives CASSLTRGMSNEKLFF.

This clone is a singleton in its sample. The DNA for the CDR3 is TGTGCCAGTAGTACGGATAACACCGGGGAGCTGTTTTTT. Residues: CASSTDNTGELFF. J is TRBJ2-2 and V is TRBV19; D is ambiguous. Trimming stripped 4 bases from V and 2 bases from J, with 5 bases between. The germline V gene has CDR1 LNHDA and CDR2 SQIVND (reference sequence). The CDR3 extends over 13 amino acids.

CDR3 sequence reads: CASSSRQGQTQYF. The CDR3 nucleotides are TGTGCCAGCAGCTCCCGACAGGGTCAGACCCAGTACTTC. The rearrangement links TRBV7-3 to TRBJ2-5; 7 bases line up with TRBD1. With 4 bases clipped from V and 6 bases from J, the junction kept 5 bases outside the gene matches. CDR3 size: 13 residues. From germline, CDR1 is SGHTA and CDR2 FQGTGA.

V gene TRBV7-6 combines with J gene TRBJ2-2; D is tentatively TRBD1 or TRBD2 (5 bases each). Trimming shortened V by 2 bases and J by 0 bases, and 22 bases separated the two germline ends. CDR1 and CDR2 from the germline V gene are SGHVS and FNYEAQ. This CDR3 spans 20 amino acids. The CDR3 DNA follows: TGTGCCAGCAGCTTATCTGTGCTGGATAGGGACCGATCGAACACCGGGGAGCTGTTTTTT. Protein: CASSLSVLDRDRSNTGELFF.

The chain links TRBV4-3 to TRBJ1-2; D not resolved. CDR1 is LGHNA, CDR2 YSLEER, per germline. The CDR3 consists of 15 residues. V lost 0 bases to trimming and J lost 8 bases, with 16 bases between them. This chain's CDR3 is CASSQEIPSVGGYTF. The CDR3 nucleotides are TGCGCCAGCAGCCAAGAAATCCCTTCGGTAGGCGGCTACACCTTC.

This chain connects TRBV6-2 or TRBV6-3 to TRBJ2-1; TRBD2 might be the D (5 bases). Germline V gene lookup returns CDR1 MNHEY and CDR2 SVGEGT. V was cut by 5 bases and J by 10 bases, with 12 bases left in between. This CDR3 contains 12 residues. The CDR3: CASSKLRGEQFF. The CDR3 nucleotides are TGTGCCAGCAGTAAACTCCGCGGGGAGCAGTTCTTC.

J is TRBJ1-2 and V is TRBV9; 9 bases map to TRBD1. The length of the CDR3 is 14 residues. Losses at the gene ends were 4 bases for V and 6 bases for J; bases not matched to a gene: 7. In germline, CDR1 is SGDLS, CDR2 YYNGEE. The CDR3 here is CASSPRTGVDGYTF. In nucleotides, the CDR3 is TGTGCCAGCAGCCCTAGGACAGGGGTGGATGGCTACACCTTC.

About this clone itself: The sample holds other DNA sequences that translate to the same CDR3. The rearrangement uses TRBV4-3 and TRBJ1-1, with D unclear. Germline V gives CDR1 LGHNA, CDR2 YSLEER. This CDR3 region has 14 residues. Trimming left V 4 bases short and J 1 base short, with 10 bases between. As DNA, the CDR3 is TGCGCCAGCAGCCTTGGGCAAGCGAACACTGAAGCTTTCTTT. This sequence encodes CASSLGQANTEAFF.

V and J are TRBV13 and TRBJ2-1; no clear D gene. CDR1 and CDR2 from the germline V gene are PRHDT and FYEKMQ (reference sequence). There are 16 residues in the CDR3. The V end lost 2 bases, the J end lost 2 bases, and 13 bases lay between the germline ends. The CDR3 sequence: CASSLRVVGTYNEQFF. CDR3 bases: TGTGCCAGCAGCTTAAGGGTTGTGGGGACCTACAATGAGCAGTTCTTC.

The table lists this clone with a count of one. V and J are TRBV9 and TRBJ2-1; 8 positions agree with TRBD2. Per germline, CDR1 SGDLS and CDR2 YYNGEE. The CDR3 contains 14 residues. V trimming: 4 bases; J trimming: 9 bases; junction bases outside the gene matches: 9. The CDR3 DNA sequence: TGTGCCAGCAGCCCCCGGACTAGCAACGGTGAGCAGTTCTTC. This codes for CASSPRTSNGEQFF.

This clone was counted once. The rearrangement joins TRBV13 to TRBJ1-1; the match to TRBD1 covers 7 bases. Germline CDR1 is PRHDT and CDR2 is FYEKMQ (reference sequence). V was pared by 5 bases and J by 0 bases, with 6 bases of the junction left unmatched. The CDR3 has 15 amino acids. The CDR3 DNA reads as TGTGCCAGCAGCCCAAAGGACAGGTTGAACACTGAAGCTTTCTTT. Translating it yields CASSPKDRLNTEAFF.

The chain employs TRBV7-9 and TRBJ2-6; no clear D. The V and J ends lost 5 bases and 2 bases respectively, with 22 bases between them. CDR1 SEHNR and CDR2 FQNEAQ come from the germline V gene (reference sequence). The CDR3 contains 19 residues. CDR3 region: CASSTPPAGPRPGANVLTF. CDR3 nucleotide sequence: TGTGCCAGCAGCACTCCCCCGGCAGGTCCTCGCCCTGGGGCCAACGTCCTGACTTTC.

The chain links TRBV4-3 to TRBJ2-1, with D hard to call. V was cut by 0 bases and J by 1 base, with 10 bases left in between. Germline CDR1 and CDR2: LGHNA and YSLEER. This CDR3 is built from 16 residues. The CDR3 spells CASSQDRLGSYNEQFF. The CDR3 bases are TGCGCCAGCAGCCAAGACCGGCTTGGTTCCTACAATGAGCAGTTCTTC.

This sequence joins TRBV5-1 and TRBJ1-6; tentatively, D is TRBD1 (5 bases). The CDR3 sequence is 15 residues long. Germline values: CDR1 SGHRS, CDR2 YFSETQ. V lost 1 base and J 10 bases, leaving 15 bases between the germline ends. The CDR3 region is CASSLSLGEGSPLHF. In DNA, the CDR3 is TGCGCCAGCAGCTTGTCCTTAGGGGAAGGATCACCCCTCCACTTT.